This entry features one TCR beta chain sequence. This clonotype was counted at least ten times. No cognate antigen has been identified for it. The junction does not match germline at one end; this may be a read error. The library came from RT-PCR. Reads for this sample came from a NextSeq 550. TCRdb passed the public sequencing reads through fastp at Q25 and MiXCR, retaining productive beta sequences. Merged by CDR3 protein, the rows form single entries marked with the most common genes and DNA. This sample holds almost 20,000 distinct CDR3 sequences; 4.9% were observed only once. The ten largest make up 35% to 45% of the sample. Inclusive of the bounding cysteine and phenylalanine, the CDR3 is 13 residues long. Only the CDR3 region is kept as DNA, spanning 39 bases read in frame from base 1. Taken from the germline V gene (reference sequence), the CDR1 and CDR2 loops are SEHNR and FQNEAQ. This record comes from a study of patients and donors after allogeneic stem cell transplantation (dated by TCRdb to the early 2020s).

The TCR was taken from a human donor who was either an allogeneic HSCT recipient or a stem cell or donor lymphocyte infusion donor (not recorded which). It is not recorded whose cells these are; they may come from a transplant donor. Rearrangement joined TRBV7-9 to TRBJ1-1, and the D gene may be TRBD1, 6 bases matching. Material for sequencing was blood, either unsorted or a sorted T cell fraction (not recorded which). The DNA reads TGTGCCAGCAGCTCGAGACAGGCCACTGAGGCTTTCTTT. Translated, it gives CASSSRQATEAFF.